This is a list of T cell receptor beta chains from one sample in a study of glioma-infiltrating T cells after dendritic cell vaccination. The protocol was immunoSEQ multiplex PCR, while the TCRdb copy is restricted to in-frame clones and leaves out a portion. The sample includes under 100,000 clones, 70% to 80% of them seen just once. The sequencing used blood, collected before dendritic cell vaccination. The receptor source for this set is a human donor with glioblastoma. CDR3s include the opening cysteine and the closing phenylalanine or tryptophan.

V: TRBV6-5
CDR3: CASSYFRGQPQHF

V: TRBV6-1
CDR3: CASRYGGQGAYEQYF

V: TRBV19
CDR3: CASSIRGGLFYEQYF

V: TRBV6-5
CDR3: CASSLTGGELFF

V: TRBV5-6
CDR3: CASSPARRGSYTF

V: TRBV6-5
CDR3: CASGADRGMTEAFF

V: TRBV19
CDR3: CASNSLAGASNEQFF

V: TRBV9
CDR3: CASSVVESGEAFF

V: TRBV27
CDR3: CASSAGATYEQYF

V: TRBV19
CDR3: CASSGSQGTRGYTF

V: TRBV5-1
CDR3: CASSSGTAGNTIYF

V: TRBV7-9
CDR3: CASSRHRQGNNYGYTF

V: TRBV19
CDR3: CASRGDRVGNQPQHF